The 2 T cell receptor beta chains in this list originate from one sample, sequenced in a study of metastatic and nonmetastatic thyroid tumors. All patients were untreated before thyroid surgery. TCRdb re-clonotyped the PCR reads via MiXCR. Of about 40,000 clones listed, roughly a sixth are singletons. Sequences were obtained from tumor tissue. The receptor set was obtained from a female donor with papillary thyroid cancer or a benign thyroid nodule (not recorded which). Some clones in this sample may be carry-over from other donors' samples.

This clone was detected ten times or more. The chain carries TRBV20-1 and TRBJ1-2, with D perhaps matching TRBD1 (5 bases). Germline-derived CDR1 and CDR2 are DFQATT and SNEGSKA (reference sequence). The CDR3 loop spans 14 amino acids. V shed 3 bases and J shed 6 bases, with 17 bases lying between them. The DNA of the CDR3 is TGCAGTGCTAGGTGGGCGGGGACTCGGGATGGCTACACCTTC. Its translation: CSARWAGTRDGYTF.

This clone was counted many times. The chain has TRBV5-1 and TRBJ2-7; 9 bases agree with TRBD2. The V gene end was trimmed by 4 bases and the J gene end by 2 bases; junction bases not matched to a gene: 7. The length of the CDR3 is 15 residues. Germline V gives CDR1 SGHRS, CDR2 YFSETQ. CDR3 DNA sequence: TGCGCCAGCAGCCTCGGGACTAGCTCCCCCTACGAGCAGTACTTC. Translated: CASSLGTSSPYEQYF.